A selection of T cell receptor beta chains follows, all from one sample in a study of control samples from healthy donors and cancer patients. Profiling relied on immunoSEQ multiplex PCR, and the TCRdb table lists in-frame clones only, not all of them. This sample has about 100,000 clones, with approximately 80% found just once. The material sequenced was blood. The receptors come from a young man in good health. Each CDR3 is given with its conserved first and last residue. Fields, in order: V gene, D gene, CDR3 length, J gene, CDR3 DNA, CDR3 protein. The D gene is left open where the match is weak.

>TRBV7-2|NA|14|TRBJ1-6
TGTGCCAGCAGCTTAGATCTGGGTTGGACACCCCTCCACTTT
CASSLDLGWTPLHF
>TRBV28|NA|13|TRBJ2-7
TGTGCCAGCAGTTTATGGGGTGGGGACGAGCAGTACTTC
CASSLWGGDEQYF
>TRBV14|NA|15|TRBJ2-2
TGTGCCAGCAGCTCAGGGGGGGGCTGCGCCGGGGAGCTGTTTTTT
CASSSGGGCAGELFF
>TRBV28|NA|14|TRBJ1-5
TGTGCCAGCAGTTTTAGTCTAGGAGGTCAGCCCCAGCATTTT
CASSFSLGGQPQHF
>TRBV6-5|TRBD1|15|TRBJ1-5
TGTGCCAGCAGTTCAACAGGGGTCTACAATCAGCCCCAGCATTTT
CASSSTGVYNQPQHF
>TRBV6-2/TRBV6-3|NA|12|TRBJ1-5
TGTGCCAGCAGCCACCCCCATCAGCCCCAGCATTTT
CASSHPHQPQHF
>TRBV7-9|TRBD2|15|TRBJ2-7
TGTGCCAGCAGCCCTAGACTAGCGGGGGATAATGAGCAGTACTTC
CASSPRLAGDNEQYF
>TRBV12-3/TRBV12-4|NA|12|TRBJ1-2
TGTGCCAGCAGTTTCCCTGGCCGTGGCTACACCTTC
CASSFPGRGYTF
>TRBV28|NA|12|TRBJ2-7
TGTGCCTGGGGAAGGGGATACTACGAGCAGTACTTC
CAWGRGYYEQYF
>TRBV10-3|NA|13|TRBJ1-4
TGTGCCATCAGTGAGTCAGGGGGGGAAAAACTGTTTTTT
CAISESGGEKLFF
>TRBV2|NA|10|TRBJ1-1
TGTGCCACCCGGGGCGCTGAAGCTTTCTTT
CATRGAEAFF
>TRBV6-5|NA|14|TRBJ2-2
TGTGCCAGCAGTTACGAAGGGATCACCGGGGAGCTGTTTTTT
CASSYEGITGELFF
>TRBV7-2|NA|13|TRBJ2-1
TGTGCCTCCGCTTTAGGGGGGGGGAATGAGCAGTTCTTC
CASALGGGNEQFF